The rows below give T cell receptor beta chains drawn from one sample of a study of blood T cell repertoires in COVID-19. The data were produced by immunoSEQ multiplex PCR, yet TCRdb's version contains in-frame clones alone and is incomplete. The sample consists of around 230,000 clones, about 90% of them appearing once. The sequencing sample was made of PBMCs or T cells enriched from blood (not recorded which). Receptor source: a woman aged 40-49 years with acute COVID-19. Each CDR3 is given with its conserved first and last residue. A D gene is named only where the DNA matches it firmly. Part of the rows lack a size; the others show once, few, many or a class for expanded clones.

>TRBJ1-5|-|TRBV19|TRBD1
CASSRTGGNQPQHF
TGTGCCAGTAGTCGCACAGGGGGCAATCAGCCCCAGCATTTT
>TRBJ1-2|-|TRBV2|-
CASSPGSLGGYTF
TGTGCCAGCAGTCCAGGGTCCTTGGGTGGCTACACCTTC
>TRBJ2-3|-|TRBV2|TRBD2
CASSGSATDTQYF
TGTGCCAGTAGCGGGAGCGCCACAGATACGCAGTATTTT
>TRBJ2-5|-|TRBV11-3|-
CASSFQTGRAAQYF
TGTGCCAGCAGCTTCCAGACAGGCCGGGCGGCCCAGTACTTC
>TRBJ2-1|once|TRBV5-1|TRBD2
CASSLRLAAYNEQFF
TGCGCCAGCAGCTTGAGACTAGCGGCCTACAATGAGCAGTTCTTC
>TRBJ2-7|-|TRBV4-2|-
CASSQASPYGEQYF
TGTGCCAGCAGCCAGGCTAGCCCATACGGCGAGCAGTACTTC
>TRBJ1-3|-|TRBV19|-
CASSIGRRQGNTIYF
TGTGCCAGTAGTATAGGTCGGCGGCAGGGAAACACCATATATTTT
>TRBJ1-5|-|TRBV30|TRBD1
CAWADRGNQPQHF
TGTGCCTGGGCGGACAGGGGCAATCAGCCCCAGCATTTT
>TRBJ2-5|-|TRBV3-1/TRBV3-2|TRBD2
CASSHLAGAEQETQYF
TGTGCCAGCAGCCACCTAGCGGGAGCGGAACAAGAGACCCAGTACTTC
>TRBJ2-1|-|TRBV29-1|TRBD2
CSAEAEREGGSYNEQFF
TGCAGCGCCGAAGCGGAGCGGGAGGGAGGGTCCTACAATGAGCAGTTCTTC
>TRBJ1-3|-|TRBV4-2|-
CASSQDLQGWGNTIYF
TGTGCCAGCAGCCAAGATTTACAGGGCTGGGGAAACACCATATATTTT
>TRBJ2-1|-|TRBV9|TRBD2
CASSPTPRLAGVEQFF
TGTGCCAGCAGCCCCACCCCACGACTAGCGGGAGTAGAGCAGTTCTTC
>TRBJ1-4|-|TRBV30|TRBD1
CAWSAGTGGSRGEKLFF
TGTGCCTGGAGCGCCGGGACAGGGGGTTCCCGTGGTGAAAAACTGTTTTTT
>TRBJ2-5|-|TRBV7-9|TRBD1
CASSSGTGQETQYF
TGTGCCAGCAGCTCGGGGACAGGGCAAGAGACCCAGTACTTC
>TRBJ1-5|-|TRBV4-1|-
CASSQATETATNQPQHF
TGCGCCAGCAGCCAAGCGACTGAGACAGCCACCAATCAGCCCCAGCATTTT
>TRBJ2-3|-|TRBV5-1|TRBD2
CASSLGLAGDISDTQYF
TGCGCCAGCAGCTTGGGTTTAGCGGGAGATATTTCAGATACGCAGTATTTT
>TRBJ2-2|-|TRBV4-1|TRBD2
CASSPTKLTSGRAGELFF
TGCGCCAGCAGCCCAACAAAGCTGACTAGCGGGAGGGCCGGGGAGCTGTTTTTT
>TRBJ1-2|-|TRBV30|TRBD1
CAWRPTGGYNYGYTF
TGTGCCTGGAGACCGACAGGGGGATATAACTATGGCTACACCTTC
>TRBJ2-1|-|TRBV18|TRBD2
CASSPPASGRATSYNEQFF
TGTGCCAGCTCACCACCAGCTAGCGGGAGGGCCACGTCCTACAATGAGCAGTTCTTC
>TRBJ2-1|few|TRBV3-1/TRBV3-2|-
CASSQDLSHRDEQFF
TGTGCCAGCAGCCAAGATCTTAGCCACAGGGATGAGCAGTTCTTC